This T cell receptor beta chain originates from a study of human T cells and chemical hapten exposure (dated by TCRdb to about 2021). Concerning the study at large: For sensitization, 2% DPC in acetone was applied to a 2 cm by 2 cm area of upper inner arm skin. Throughout the study period of 20 to 25 weeks, patients also received therapeutic DPC doses to the scalp every week. Patch testing was performed on the upper back with Finn chambers containing 0.01% DPC, and the patch tests were scored after 6 days according to International Contact Dermatitis Research Group standards. Alopecia areata with under or over 50% scalp involvement, alopecia totalis and alopecia universalis were represented in the patient cohort, which was mostly female. Libraries were pooled for sequencing, and per-sample TCR yields varied mainly because of small differences in library volumes within the pool. Peripheral blood TCR repertoire changes were tracked in vivo in alopecia patients during primary and secondary sensitization to the hapten diphenylcyclopropenone (DPC). Blood was sampled from patients pre-sensitization (week 0) and at 2, 6 and about 24 weeks after DPC sensitization. Blood for TCR sequencing was provided by twenty-nine alopecia patients at one to four time points (pre-sensitization, 2, 6 and 24 weeks).

The sample's time point, from its label and the paper: patch test 1, 2 weeks after DPC sensitization. Reading the label with the study, this specimen's treatment or condition is: therapeutic diphenylcyclopropenone sensitization with weekly scalp DPC. At each patch-test visit, blood was drawn before the patch test was applied. To be eligible, patients had to be aged 18 to 70, diagnosed with alopecia and judged suitable for DPC therapy, while pregnant patients were excluded. Total RNA was extracted from unfractionated whole blood collected in Tempus Blood RNA tubes. The study at large found these results: Patch test score correlated positively with the number of PT1 expanded TCRs, reaching significance at thresholds 8, 16 and 32 but not at 4. Because all patients had alopecia, a presumed autoimmune disease, the immune response of the patients might differ from that of healthy individuals. Expanded TCRs formed significantly more large CDR3 similarity clusters than pre-sensitization or healthy control sets, consistent with antigen-driven responses. Repeated subsampling changed both the strength of the expansion versus patch-test correlation and the threshold at which that correlation became significant. DPC sensitization did not change the number of TCRs with a frequency above 1 in 1000, and there was no evidence of changes in global repertoire structure.

To note about this clonotype: Its antigen is still unknown. No per-base quality is available; no much larger clone lies one base away.

From the germline V gene, CDR1 is SGHTA and CDR2 is FQGTGA. Germline trimming amounts to 5 bases on V and 9 bases on J, with 7 as the count of junction bases outside the gene matches. The CDR3, from cysteine to phenylalanine, totals 13 residues. Of all the DNA, just the CDR3 is kept, 39 bases in frame from base 1. Libraries were made using RACE. Sequencing used a NextSeq 500. During library preparation, unique molecular identifiers were attached to individual cDNA molecules so that TCRs could be counted quantitatively and reproducibly. Each blood RNA sample was used to sequence both TCR alpha and TCR beta chains. Per the source publication's procedure: The median number of TCRs per sample was some 100,000, ranging from roughly 23,224 to 690,600. V, J and CDR3 annotation of the TCR reads was performed with the Decombinator software suite. Every sample was subsampled to the same number of TCRs (28,000) for the PS versus PT1 abundance plots. Expanded TCRs were defined as absent before sensitization and observed at least eight times at the 2-week time point. The raw public reads went through TCRdb reprocessing: fastp at Q25, MiXCR clone calling, in-frame beta chains kept. Rows are unified per CDR3 protein, each entry keeping the most common DNA and genes. TCRdb assigned the V and J calls; the authors' analysis was not used. In this sample the table shows approximately 57,000 distinct CDR3 sequences, approximately 8.6% of which occur a single time. The top ten constitute roughly 14% of the sample.

The sample here was whole blood, taken in connection with sensitization to the hapten diphenylcyclopropenone (DPC). This clonotype was sampled from a woman aged 40 to 55 with alopecia areata. Some clones in this sample may be carry-over from other donors' samples. The chain is encoded by TRBV7-3 joined to TRBJ2-1; 7 junctional bases match TRBD2. The CDR3 sequence is CASSKTGGIEQFF. The nucleotide sequence is TGTGCCAGCAGCAAAACCGGGGGGATTGAGCAGTTCTTC.